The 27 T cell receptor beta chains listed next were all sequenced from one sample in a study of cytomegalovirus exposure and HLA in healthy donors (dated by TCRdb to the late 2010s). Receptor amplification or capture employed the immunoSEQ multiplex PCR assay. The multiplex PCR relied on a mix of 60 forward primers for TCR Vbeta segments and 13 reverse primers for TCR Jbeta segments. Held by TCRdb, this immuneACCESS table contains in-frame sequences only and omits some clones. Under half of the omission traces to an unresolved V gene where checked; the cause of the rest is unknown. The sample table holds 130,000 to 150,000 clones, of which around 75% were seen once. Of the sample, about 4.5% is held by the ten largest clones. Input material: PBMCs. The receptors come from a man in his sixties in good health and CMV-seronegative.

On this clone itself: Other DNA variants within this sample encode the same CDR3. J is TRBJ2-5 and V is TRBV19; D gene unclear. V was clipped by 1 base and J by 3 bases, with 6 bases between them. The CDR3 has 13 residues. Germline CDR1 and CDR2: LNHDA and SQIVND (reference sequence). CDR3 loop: CASSIAPEETQYF. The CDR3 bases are TGTGCCAGTAGTATAGCTCCAGAAGAGACCCAGTACTTC.

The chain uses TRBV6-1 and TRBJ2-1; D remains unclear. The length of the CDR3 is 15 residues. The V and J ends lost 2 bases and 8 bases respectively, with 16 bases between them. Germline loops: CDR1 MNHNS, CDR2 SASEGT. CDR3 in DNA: TGTGCCAGCAGTGAAATCAGATCCAGAGGCGATGAGCAGTTCTTC. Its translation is CASSEIRSRGDEQFF.

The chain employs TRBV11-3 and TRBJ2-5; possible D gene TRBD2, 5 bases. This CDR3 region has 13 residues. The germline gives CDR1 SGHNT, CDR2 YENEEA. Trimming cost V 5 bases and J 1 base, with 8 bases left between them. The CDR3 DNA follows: TGTGCCAGCAGCGGAGCGGCCCAAGAGACCCAGTACTTC. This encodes CASSGAAQETQYF.

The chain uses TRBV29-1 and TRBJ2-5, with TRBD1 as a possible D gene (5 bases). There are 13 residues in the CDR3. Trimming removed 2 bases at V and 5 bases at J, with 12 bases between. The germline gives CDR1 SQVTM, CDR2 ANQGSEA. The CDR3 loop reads CSVERGSRETQYF. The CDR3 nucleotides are TGCAGCGTTGAAAGGGGCAGCAGGGAGACCCAGTACTTC.

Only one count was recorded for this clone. CDR3 nucleotide sequence: TGTGCCTGGAAAGCGGGAGGGCCCGATACGCAGTATTTT. It is translated as CAWKAGGPDTQYF. The chain combines TRBV30 with TRBJ2-3; 10 bases line up with TRBD2. In germline, CDR1 is GTSNPN, CDR2 SVGIG (reference sequence). The CDR3 sequence is 13 residues long. V was clipped by 4 bases and J by 6 bases; unmatched bases: 4.

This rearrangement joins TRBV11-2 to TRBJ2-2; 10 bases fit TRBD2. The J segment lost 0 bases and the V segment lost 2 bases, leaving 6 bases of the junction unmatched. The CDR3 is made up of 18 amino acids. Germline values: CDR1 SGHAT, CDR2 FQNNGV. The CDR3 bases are TGTGCCAGCAGCTTATACTTTAGCGGGAGGTCGAACACCGGGGAGCTGTTTTTT. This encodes CASSLYFSGRSNTGELFF. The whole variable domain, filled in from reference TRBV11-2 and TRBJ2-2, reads EAGVAQSPRYKIIEKRQSVAFWCNPISGHATLYWYQQILGQGPKLLIQFQNNGVVDDSQLPKDRFSAERLKGVDSTLKIQPAKLEDSAVYLCASSLYFSGRSNTGELFFGEGSRLTVL.

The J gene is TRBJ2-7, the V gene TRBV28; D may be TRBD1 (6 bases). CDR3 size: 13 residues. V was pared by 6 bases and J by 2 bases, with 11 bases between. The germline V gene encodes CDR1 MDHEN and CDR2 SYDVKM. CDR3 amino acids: CASRPRDTYEQYF. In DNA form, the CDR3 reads TGTGCCAGCAGACCTCGGGACACCTACGAGCAGTACTTC.

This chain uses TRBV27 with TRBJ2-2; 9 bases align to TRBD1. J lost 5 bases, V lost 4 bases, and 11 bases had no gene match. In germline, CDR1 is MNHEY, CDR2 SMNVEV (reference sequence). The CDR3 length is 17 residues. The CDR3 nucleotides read TGTGCCAGCAGTTCCCCCCACAGGGGGCATTTGACCGGGGAGCTGTTTTTT. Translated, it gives CASSSPHRGHLTGELFF.

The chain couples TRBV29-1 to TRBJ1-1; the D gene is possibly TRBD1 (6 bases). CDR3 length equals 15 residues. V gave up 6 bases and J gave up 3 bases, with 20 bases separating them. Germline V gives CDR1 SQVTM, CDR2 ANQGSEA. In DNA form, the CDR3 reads TGCAGCGTGCCAGCCCAGGGGTCTTGGGACACTGAAGCTTTCTTT. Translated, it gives CSVPAQGSWDTEAFF.

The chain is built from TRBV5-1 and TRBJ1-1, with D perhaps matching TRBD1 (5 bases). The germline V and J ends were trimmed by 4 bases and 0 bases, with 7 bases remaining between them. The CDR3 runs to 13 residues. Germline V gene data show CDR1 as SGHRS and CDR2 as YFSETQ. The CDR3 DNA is TGCGCCAGCAGCCCACAGGTGAACACTGAAGCTTTCTTT. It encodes CASSPQVNTEAFF.

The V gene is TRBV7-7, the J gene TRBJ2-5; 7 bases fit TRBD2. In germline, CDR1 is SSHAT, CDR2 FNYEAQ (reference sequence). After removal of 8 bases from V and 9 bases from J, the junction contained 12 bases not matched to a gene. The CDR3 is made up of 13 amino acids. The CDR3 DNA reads TGTGCCAGCGGCAATCTAGCGGTCGCCCCCCAGTACTTC. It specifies CASGNLAVAPQYF.

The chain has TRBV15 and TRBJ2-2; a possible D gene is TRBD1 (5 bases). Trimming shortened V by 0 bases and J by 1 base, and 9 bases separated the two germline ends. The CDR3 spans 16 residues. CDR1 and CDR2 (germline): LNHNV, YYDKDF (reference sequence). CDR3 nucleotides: TGTGCCACCAGCAGAGAGGGGCAGGGGAACACCGGGGAGCTGTTTTTT. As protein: CATSREGQGNTGELFF.

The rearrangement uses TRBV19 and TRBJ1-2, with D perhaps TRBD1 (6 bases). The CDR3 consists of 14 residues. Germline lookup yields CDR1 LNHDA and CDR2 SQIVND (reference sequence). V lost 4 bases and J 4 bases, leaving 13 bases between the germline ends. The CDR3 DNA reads TGTGCCAGTAGTAGGGCAGGGGTTATCTATGGCTACACCTTC. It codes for CASSRAGVIYGYTF.

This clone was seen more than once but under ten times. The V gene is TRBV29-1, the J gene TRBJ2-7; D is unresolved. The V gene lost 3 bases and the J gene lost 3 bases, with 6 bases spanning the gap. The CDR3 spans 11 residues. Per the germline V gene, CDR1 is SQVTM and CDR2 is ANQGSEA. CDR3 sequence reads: CSVEYSYEQYF. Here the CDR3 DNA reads TGCAGCGTTGAGTATAGCTACGAGCAGTACTTC.

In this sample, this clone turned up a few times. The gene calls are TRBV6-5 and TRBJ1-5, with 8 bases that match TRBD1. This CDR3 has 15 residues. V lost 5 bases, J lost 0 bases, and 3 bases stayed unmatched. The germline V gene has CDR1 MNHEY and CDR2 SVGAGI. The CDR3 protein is CASSPDRASNQPQHF. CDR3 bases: TGTGCCAGCAGTCCGGACAGGGCTAGCAATCAGCCCCAGCATTTT.

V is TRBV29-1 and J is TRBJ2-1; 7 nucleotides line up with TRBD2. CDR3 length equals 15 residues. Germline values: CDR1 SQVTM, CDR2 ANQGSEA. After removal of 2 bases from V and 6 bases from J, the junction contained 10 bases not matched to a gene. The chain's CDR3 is CSVEMIAGVVNEQFF. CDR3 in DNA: TGCAGCGTTGAAATGATTGCGGGAGTGGTCAATGAGCAGTTCTTC.

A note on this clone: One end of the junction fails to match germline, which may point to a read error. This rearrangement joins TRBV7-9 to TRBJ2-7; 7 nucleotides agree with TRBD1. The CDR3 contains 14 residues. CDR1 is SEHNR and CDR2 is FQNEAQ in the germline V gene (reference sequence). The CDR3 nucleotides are TGTTCCAGCAGACCGACAGGGAACCTCTTCGAGCAGTACTTC. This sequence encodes CSSRPTGNLFEQYF.

CDR3 DNA: TGTGCCAGCAGTTACTCGAAGGGCAGGGGAGATACGCAGTATTTT. Translated, it gives CASSYSKGRGDTQYF. This chain joins TRBV6-6 and TRBJ2-3, with D maybe TRBD1 (6 bases). Trimming pared 0 bases from V and 5 bases from J, leaving 12 bases between. Germline lookup yields CDR1 MNHNY and CDR2 SVGAGI (reference sequence). The CDR3 is 15 amino acids.

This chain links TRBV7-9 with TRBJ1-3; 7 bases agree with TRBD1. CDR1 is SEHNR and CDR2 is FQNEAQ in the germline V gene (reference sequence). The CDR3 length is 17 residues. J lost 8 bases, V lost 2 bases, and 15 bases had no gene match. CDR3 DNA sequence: TGTGCCAGCAGCTTATTCTTGGGGACAGTTCCTTGGGACACCATATATTTT. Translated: CASSLFLGTVPWDTIYF.

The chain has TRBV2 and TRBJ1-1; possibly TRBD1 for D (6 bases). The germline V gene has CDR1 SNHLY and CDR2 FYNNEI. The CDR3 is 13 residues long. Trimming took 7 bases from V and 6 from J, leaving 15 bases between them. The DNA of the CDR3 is TGTGCCAGCACCGAGGACAGCCGGGCTGAAGCTTTCTTT. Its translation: CASTEDSRAEAFF.

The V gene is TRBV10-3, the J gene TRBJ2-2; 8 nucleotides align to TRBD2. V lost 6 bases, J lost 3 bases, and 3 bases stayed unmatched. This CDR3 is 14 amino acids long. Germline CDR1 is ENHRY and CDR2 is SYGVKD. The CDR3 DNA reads TGTGCCATCAGACCGGGACTAGACACCGGGGAGCTGTTTTTT. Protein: CAIRPGLDTGELFF.

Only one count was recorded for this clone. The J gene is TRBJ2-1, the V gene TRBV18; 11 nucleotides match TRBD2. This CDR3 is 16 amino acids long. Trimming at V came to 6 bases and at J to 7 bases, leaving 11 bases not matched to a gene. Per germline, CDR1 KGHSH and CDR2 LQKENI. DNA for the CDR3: TGTGCCAGCTCCTCCTCTACTAGCGGGAGCATTAATGAGCAGTTCTTC. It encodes CASSSSTSGSINEQFF.

The CDR3 DNA reads TGCAGCGCCTCCAGACTAGCGGGATACAATGAGCAGTTCTTC. It codes for CSASRLAGYNEQFF. The gene calls are TRBV29-1 and TRBJ2-1; 11 positions match TRBD2. Per germline, CDR1 SQVTM and CDR2 ANQGSEA. The trim removed 7 bases at V and 4 bases at J, leaving 6 bases unmatched. The CDR3 has 14 amino acids.

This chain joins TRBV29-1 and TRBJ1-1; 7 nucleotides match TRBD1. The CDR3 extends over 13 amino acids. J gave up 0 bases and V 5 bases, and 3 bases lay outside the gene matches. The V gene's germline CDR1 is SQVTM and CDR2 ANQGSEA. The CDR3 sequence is CSVTDRVNTEAFF. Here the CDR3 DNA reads TGCAGCGTTACAGACAGGGTGAACACTGAAGCTTTCTTT.

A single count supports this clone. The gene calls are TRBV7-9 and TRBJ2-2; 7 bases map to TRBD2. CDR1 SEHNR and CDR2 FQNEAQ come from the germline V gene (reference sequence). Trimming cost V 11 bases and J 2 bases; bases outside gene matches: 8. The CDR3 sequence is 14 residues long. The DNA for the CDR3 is TGTGCCGGTAGGGGACTAACCAACACCGGGGAGCTGTTTTTT. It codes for CAGRGLTNTGELFF.

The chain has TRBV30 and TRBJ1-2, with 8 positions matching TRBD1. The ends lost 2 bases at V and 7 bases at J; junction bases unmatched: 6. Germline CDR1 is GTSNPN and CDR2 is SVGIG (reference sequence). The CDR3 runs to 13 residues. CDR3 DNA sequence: TGTGCCTGGAGTTCGGGCAGGGGGCCTGGCTACACCTTC. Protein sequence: CAWSSGRGPGYTF.

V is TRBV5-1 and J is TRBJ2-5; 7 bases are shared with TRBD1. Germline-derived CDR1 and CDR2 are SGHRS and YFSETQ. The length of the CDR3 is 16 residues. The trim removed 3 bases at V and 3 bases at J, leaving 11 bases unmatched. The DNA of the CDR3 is TGCGCCAGCAGCTCACCCAGGGGGTCGAGTAAAGAGACCCAGTACTTC. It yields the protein CASSSPRGSSKETQYF.